This T cell receptor beta chain comes out of a study of regulatory T cells in long-lasting Graves disease. Regarding time point: newly diagnosed GD, antithyroid drugs for less than 3 months. RNA extracted from PBMCs served as the sequencing template. The CDR3 runs to 15 residues. iRepertoire HTBI primers and Arm-PCR of CDR3 regions built TCR beta libraries. TCRdb redid the calling of the multiplex PCR reads with MiXCR, one entry per CDR3 protein. Of about 560,000 distinct CDR3 sequences in the sample, approximately 16% were seen once. In the case of this clonotype: Germline and junction disagree at one end, which may indicate a read error.

This same sample was also part of a study on T cells in Graves' hyperthyroidism and ophthalmopathy.

The source is a man between 18 and 29 years old with Graves disease. The gene calls are TRBV12-3 or TRBV12-4 and TRBJ2-1; TRBD2 matches 10 bases. This specimen was peripheral blood mononuclear cells (PBMCs), taken at new diagnosis, from a patient treated with antithyroid drugs. The CDR3 DNA follows: TGTGCCCGCAGTTTAAGCGGGAGGGCCTACAATGAGCAGTTCTTC. Its translation: CARSLSGRAYNEQFF.